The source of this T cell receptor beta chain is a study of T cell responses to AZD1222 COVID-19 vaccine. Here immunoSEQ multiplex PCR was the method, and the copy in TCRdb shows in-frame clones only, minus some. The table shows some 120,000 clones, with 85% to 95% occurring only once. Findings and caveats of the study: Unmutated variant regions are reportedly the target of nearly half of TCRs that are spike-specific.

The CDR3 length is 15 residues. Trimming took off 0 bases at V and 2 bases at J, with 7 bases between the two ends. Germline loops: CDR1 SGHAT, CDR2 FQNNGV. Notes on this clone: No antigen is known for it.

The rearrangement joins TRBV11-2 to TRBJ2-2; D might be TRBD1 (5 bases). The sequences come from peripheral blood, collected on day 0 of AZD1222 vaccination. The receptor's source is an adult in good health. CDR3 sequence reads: CASSLEQVNTGELFF. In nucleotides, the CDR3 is TGTGCCAGCAGCTTAGAACAGGTTAACACCGGGGAGCTGTTTTTT.